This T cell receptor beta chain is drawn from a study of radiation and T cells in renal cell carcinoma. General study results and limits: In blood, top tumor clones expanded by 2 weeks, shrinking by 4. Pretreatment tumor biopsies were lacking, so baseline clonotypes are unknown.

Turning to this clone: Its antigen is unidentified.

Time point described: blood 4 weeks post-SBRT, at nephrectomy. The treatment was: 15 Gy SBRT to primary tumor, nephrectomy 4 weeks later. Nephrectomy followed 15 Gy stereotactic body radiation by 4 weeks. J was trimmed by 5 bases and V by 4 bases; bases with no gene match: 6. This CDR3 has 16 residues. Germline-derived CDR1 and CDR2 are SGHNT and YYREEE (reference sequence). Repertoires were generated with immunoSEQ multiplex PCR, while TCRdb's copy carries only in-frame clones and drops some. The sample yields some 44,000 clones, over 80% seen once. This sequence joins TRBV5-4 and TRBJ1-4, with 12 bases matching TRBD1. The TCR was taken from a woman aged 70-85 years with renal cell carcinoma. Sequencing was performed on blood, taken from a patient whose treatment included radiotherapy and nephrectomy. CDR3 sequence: CASSLPGQGANEKLFF. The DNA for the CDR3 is TGTGCCAGCAGCCTACCGGGACAGGGGGCGAATGAAAAACTGTTTTTT.